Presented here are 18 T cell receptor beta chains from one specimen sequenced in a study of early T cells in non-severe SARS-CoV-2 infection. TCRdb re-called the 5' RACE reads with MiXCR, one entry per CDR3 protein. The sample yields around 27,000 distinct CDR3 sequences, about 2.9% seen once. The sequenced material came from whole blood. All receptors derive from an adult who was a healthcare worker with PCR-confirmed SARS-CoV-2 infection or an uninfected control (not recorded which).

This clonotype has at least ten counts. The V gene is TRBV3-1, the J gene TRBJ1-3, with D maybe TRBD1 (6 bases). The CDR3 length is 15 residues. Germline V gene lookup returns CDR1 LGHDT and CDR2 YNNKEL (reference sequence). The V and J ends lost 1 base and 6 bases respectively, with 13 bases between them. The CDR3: CASSQGRRGTNTIYF. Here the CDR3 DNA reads TGTGCCAGCAGCCAAGGACGCAGGGGAACAAACACCATATATTTT.

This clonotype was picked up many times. The CDR3 DNA reads TGTGCCAGCAGCCAAGTAGGTTTTGACGAAAAACTGTTTTTT. It encodes CASSQVGFDEKLFF. J is TRBJ1-4 and V is TRBV3-1; no definite D call. Germline V gene sequence: CDR1 LGHDT, CDR2 YNNKEL (reference sequence). The V end was cut by 1 base, the J end by 8 bases, with 11 bases between. The CDR3 has 14 amino acids.

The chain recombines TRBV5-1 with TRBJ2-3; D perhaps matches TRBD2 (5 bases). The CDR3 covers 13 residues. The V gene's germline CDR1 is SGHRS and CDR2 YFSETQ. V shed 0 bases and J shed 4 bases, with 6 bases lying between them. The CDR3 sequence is CASSLVGADTQYF. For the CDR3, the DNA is TGCGCCAGCAGCTTGGTCGGGGCAGATACGCAGTATTTT.

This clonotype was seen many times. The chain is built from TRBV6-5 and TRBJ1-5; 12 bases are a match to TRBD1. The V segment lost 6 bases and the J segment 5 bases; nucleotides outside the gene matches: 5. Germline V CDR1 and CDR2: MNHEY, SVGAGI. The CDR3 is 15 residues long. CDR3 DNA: TGTGCCAGCAGAACGGGGACAGGGGGCCATCAGCCCCAGCATTTT. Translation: CASRTGTGGHQPQHF.

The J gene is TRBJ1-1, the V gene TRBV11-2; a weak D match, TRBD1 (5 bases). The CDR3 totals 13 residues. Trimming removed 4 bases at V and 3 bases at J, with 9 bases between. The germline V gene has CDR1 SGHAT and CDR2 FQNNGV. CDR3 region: CASSWGEDTEAFF. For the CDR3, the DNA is TGTGCCAGCAGCTGGGGGGAGGACACTGAAGCTTTCTTT.

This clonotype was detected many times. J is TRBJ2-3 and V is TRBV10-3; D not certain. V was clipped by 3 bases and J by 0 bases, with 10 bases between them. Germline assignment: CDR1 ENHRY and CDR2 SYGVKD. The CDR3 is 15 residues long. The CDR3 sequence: CAISDYGSSTDTQYF. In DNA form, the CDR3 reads TGTGCCATCAGTGACTATGGGTCTAGCACAGATACGCAGTATTTT.

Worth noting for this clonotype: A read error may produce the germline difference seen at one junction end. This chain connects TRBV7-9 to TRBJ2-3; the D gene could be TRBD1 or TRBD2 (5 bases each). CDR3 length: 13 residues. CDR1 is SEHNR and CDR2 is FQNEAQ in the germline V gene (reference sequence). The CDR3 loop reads CVSSPRGPDTQYF. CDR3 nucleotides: TGTGTCAGCAGCCCGAGGGGCCCAGATACGCAGTATTTT.

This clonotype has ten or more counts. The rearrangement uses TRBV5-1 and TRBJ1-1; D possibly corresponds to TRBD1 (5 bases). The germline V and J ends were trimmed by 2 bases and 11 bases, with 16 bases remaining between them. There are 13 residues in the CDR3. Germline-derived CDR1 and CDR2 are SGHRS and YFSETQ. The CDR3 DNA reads TGCGCCAGCAGCTTCGGGGAACCGGGGGAGGCTTTCTTT. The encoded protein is CASSFGEPGEAFF.

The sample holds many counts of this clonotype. The CDR3 loop reads CSVESAQTHYGYTF. CDR3 DNA: TGCAGCGTTGAATCCGCCCAGACTCACTATGGCTACACCTTC. V gene TRBV29-1 combines with J gene TRBJ1-2; D gene ambiguous. Germline CDR1 and CDR2: SQVTM and ANQGSEA. The CDR3 consists of 14 residues. V lost 2 bases and J lost 3, with 13 bases in between.

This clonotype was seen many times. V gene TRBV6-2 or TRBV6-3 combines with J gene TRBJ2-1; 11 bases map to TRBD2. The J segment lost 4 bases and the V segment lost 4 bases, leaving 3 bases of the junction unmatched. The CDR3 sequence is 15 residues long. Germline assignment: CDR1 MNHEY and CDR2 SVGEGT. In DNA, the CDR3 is TGTGCCAGCAGTTTTAGCGGGGGGGATTACAATGAGCAGTTCTTC. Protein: CASSFSGGDYNEQFF.

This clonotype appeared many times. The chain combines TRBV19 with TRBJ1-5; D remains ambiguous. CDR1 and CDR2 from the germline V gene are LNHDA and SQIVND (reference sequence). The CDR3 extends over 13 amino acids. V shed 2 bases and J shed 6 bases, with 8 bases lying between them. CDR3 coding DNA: TGTGCCAGTAGTATATCTGCAGGTCAGCCCCAGCATTTT. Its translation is CASSISAGQPQHF.

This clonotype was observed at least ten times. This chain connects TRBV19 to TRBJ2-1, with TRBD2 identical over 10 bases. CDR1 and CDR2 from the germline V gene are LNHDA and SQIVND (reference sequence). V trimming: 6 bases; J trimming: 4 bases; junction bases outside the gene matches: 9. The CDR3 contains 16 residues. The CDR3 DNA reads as TGTGCCAGTAGGAAGGGCCTAGCGGGGGCTTACAATGAGCAGTTCTTC. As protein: CASRKGLAGAYNEQFF. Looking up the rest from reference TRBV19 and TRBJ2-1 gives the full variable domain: DGGITQSPKYLFRKEGQNVTLSCEQNLNHDAMYWYRQDPGQGLRLIYYSQIVNDFQKGDIAEGYSVSREKKESFPLTVTSAQKNPTAFYLCASRKGLAGAYNEQFFGPGTRLTVL.

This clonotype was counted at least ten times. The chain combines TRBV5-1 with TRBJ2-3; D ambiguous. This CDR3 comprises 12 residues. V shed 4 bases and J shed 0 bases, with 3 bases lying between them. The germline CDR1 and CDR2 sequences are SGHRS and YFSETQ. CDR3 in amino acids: CASSQSTDTQYF. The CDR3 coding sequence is TGCGCCAGCAGCCAGAGCACAGATACGCAGTATTTT.

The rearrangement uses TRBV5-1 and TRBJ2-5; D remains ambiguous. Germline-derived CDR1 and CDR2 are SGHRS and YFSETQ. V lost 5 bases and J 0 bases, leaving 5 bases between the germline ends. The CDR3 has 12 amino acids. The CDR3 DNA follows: TGCGCCAGCAGGTCTAACCAAGAGACCCAGTACTTC. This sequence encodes CASRSNQETQYF.

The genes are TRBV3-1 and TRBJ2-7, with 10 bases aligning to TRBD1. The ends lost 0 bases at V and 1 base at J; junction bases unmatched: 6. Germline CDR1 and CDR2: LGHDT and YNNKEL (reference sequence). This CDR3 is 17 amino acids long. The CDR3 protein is CASSQDHAGQGSYEQYV. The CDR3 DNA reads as TGTGCCAGCAGCCAAGATCACGCGGGACAGGGGTCCTACGAGCAGTACGTC.

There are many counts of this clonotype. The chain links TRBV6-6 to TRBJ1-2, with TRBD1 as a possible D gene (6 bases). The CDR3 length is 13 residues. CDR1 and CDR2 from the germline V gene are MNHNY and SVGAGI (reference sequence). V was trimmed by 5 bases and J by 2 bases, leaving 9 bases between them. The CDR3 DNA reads TGTGCCAGCAGTCCCGACAGGAACTATGGCTACACCTTC. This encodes CASSPDRNYGYTF.

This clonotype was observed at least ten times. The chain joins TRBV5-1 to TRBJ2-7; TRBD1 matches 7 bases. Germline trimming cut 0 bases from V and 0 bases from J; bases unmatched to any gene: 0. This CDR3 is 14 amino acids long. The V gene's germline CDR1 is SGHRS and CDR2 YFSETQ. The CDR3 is CASSLGDSSYEQYV. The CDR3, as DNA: TGCGCCAGCAGCTTGGGGGACAGCTCCTACGAGCAGTACGTC.

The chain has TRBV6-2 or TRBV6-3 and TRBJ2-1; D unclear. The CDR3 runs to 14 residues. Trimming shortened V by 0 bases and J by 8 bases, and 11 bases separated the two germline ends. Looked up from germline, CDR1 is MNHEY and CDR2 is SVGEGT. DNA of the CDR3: TGTGCCAGCAGTTACTCGACGATCAGCTATGAGCAGTTCTTC. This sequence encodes CASSYSTISYEQFF.